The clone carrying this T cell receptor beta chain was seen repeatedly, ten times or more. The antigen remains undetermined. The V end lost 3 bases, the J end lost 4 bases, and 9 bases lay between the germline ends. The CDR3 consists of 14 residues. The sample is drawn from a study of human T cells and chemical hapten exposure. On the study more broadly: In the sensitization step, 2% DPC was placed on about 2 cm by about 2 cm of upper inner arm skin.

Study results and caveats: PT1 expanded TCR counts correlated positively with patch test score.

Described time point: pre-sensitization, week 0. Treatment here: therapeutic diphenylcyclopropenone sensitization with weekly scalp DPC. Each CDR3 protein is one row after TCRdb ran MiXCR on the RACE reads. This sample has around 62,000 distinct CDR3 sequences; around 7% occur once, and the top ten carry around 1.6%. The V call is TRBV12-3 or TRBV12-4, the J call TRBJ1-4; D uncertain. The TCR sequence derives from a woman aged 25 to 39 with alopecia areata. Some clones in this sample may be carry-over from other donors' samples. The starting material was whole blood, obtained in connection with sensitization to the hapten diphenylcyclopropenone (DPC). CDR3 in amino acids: CASSFSRFNEKLFF. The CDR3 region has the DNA TGTGCCAGCAGTTTCTCACGGTTTAATGAAAAACTGTTTTTT.